This T cell receptor beta chain was documented in a study of blood T cell repertoires in COVID-19. This clone is a singleton in its sample. Clones were sequenced by immunoSEQ multiplex PCR, and TCRdb holds only the in-frame ones, with some missing. The profile covers 110,000 to 150,000 clones, with under 85% appearing a single time and approximately 6.1% taken by the ten largest. Germline V CDR1 and CDR2: LGHDT, YNNKEL (reference sequence). The CDR3 totals 15 residues. V shed 6 bases and J 6 bases; nucleotides not matched to a gene: 10. The chain combines TRBV3-1 (or the pseudogene TRBV3-2) with TRBJ2-1, with 8 bases fitting TRBD2. The origin of this receptor is a human donor in a cohort sampled during active COVID-19. Sequenced input: peripheral blood. This chain's CDR3 is CASSPSGGGGNEQFF. CDR3 DNA: TGTGCCAGCAGTCCCAGCGGGGGCGGGGGCAATGAGCAGTTCTTC.